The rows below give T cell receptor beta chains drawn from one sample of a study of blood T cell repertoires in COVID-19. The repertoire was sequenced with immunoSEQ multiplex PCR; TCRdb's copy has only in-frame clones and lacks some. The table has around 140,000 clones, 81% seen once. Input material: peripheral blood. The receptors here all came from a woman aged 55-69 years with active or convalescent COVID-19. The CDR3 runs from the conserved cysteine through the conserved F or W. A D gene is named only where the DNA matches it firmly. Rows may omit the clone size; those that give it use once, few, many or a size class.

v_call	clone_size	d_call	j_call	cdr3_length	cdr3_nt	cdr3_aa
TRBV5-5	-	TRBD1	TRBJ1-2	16	TGTGCCAGCAGCAAACAGGGGGCGTATGCAAACTATGGCTACACCTTC	CASSKQGAYANYGYTF
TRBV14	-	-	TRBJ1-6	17	TGTGCCAGCAGCCACCGGAGGGCGGGGCCTTATAATTCACCCCTCCACTTT	CASSHRRAGPYNSPLHF
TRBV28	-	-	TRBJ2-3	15	TGTGCCAGCAGTCTACAGCCACTTGGGACAGATACGCAGTATTTT	CASSLQPLGTDTQYF
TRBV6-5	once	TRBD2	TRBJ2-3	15	TGTGCCAGCAGTTACGCCCTAGCGGGGGGGGATACGCAGTATTTT	CASSYALAGGDTQYF
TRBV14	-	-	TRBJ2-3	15	TGTGCCAGCAGCCCCAAGACTTGGTACACAGATACGCAGTATTTT	CASSPKTWYTDTQYF
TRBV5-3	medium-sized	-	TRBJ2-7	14	TGTGCCAGGGTTAAGAGGGGGAGCTCCTACGAGCAGTACTTC	CARVKRGSSYEQYF
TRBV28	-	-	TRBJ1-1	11	TGTGCCAGCAGAGGGAGTACTCAAGCTTTCTTT	CASRGSTQAFF
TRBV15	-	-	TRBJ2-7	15	TGTGCCACCAGCAGATTCGCGGCCCCCCTGAACGAGCAGTACTTC	CATSRFAAPLNEQYF
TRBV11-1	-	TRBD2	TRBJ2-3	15	TGTGCCAGCAGCACAGGACTAGCGGTTTTAAATACGCAGTATTTT	CASSTGLAVLNTQYF
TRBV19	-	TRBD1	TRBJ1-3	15	TGTGCCAGCCGGGACAGGGGGTCAACTGGAAACACCATATATTTT	CASRDRGSTGNTIYF
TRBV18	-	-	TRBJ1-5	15	TGTGCCAGCTCACCCCAGACGGAGCGCAATCAGCCCCAGCATTTT	CASSPQTERNQPQHF
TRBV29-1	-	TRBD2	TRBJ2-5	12	TGCAGCGCCGGGACGGGAGGAGAGACCCAGTACTTC	CSAGTGGETQYF
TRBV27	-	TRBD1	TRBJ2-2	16	TGTGCCAGCAGTACCACCAGGACAGGGGTCACCGGGGAGCTGTTTTTT	CASSTTRTGVTGELFF
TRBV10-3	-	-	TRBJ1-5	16	TGTGCCATCAGTGAGCGACCACAGGGTTCGAGTCAGCCCCAGCATTTT	CAISERPQGSSQPQHF
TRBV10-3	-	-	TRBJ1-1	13	TGTGCCACGGAGGTTATGCGGAACACTGAAGCTTTCTTT	CATEVMRNTEAFF
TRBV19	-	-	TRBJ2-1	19	TGTGCCAGTAGTATAGAGCGGTACGCGGGGCAGGGCCCTTTCCCTGAGCAGTTCTTC	CASSIERYAGQGPFPEQFF
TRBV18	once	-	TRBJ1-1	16	TGTGCCAGCTCCCTTTTGATCGCAGACATGAACACTGAAGCTTTCTTT	CASSLLIADMNTEAFF
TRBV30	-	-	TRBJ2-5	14	TGTGCCTGGAGTCTAGGGGGTACACAAGAGACCCAGTACTTC	CAWSLGGTQETQYF
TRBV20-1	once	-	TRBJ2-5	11	TGCAGTGCTAGAGATTCGGTTTTTCAGTACTTC	CSARDSVFQYF
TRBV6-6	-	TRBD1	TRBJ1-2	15	TGTGCCAGCAGCCACGGACTTGGGACAGGGGATGGCTACACCTTC	CASSHGLGTGDGYTF
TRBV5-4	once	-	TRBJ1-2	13	TGTGCCAGCAGCGCCCCAGGGGCCTATGGCTACACCTTC	CASSAPGAYGYTF
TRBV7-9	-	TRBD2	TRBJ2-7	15	TGTGCCAGCAGCCTGGGACTAGCGGGAGTGGCTGAGCAGTACTTC	CASSLGLAGVAEQYF
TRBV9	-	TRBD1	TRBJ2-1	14	TGTGCCAGCAGTCCAGACAGGGGCTACAATGAGCAGTTCTTC	CASSPDRGYNEQFF
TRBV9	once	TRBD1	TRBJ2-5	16	TGTGCCAGCAGCGTGACAGGGGGAGATCTTCAGGAGACCCAGTACTTC	CASSVTGGDLQETQYF
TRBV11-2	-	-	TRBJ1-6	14	TGTGCCAGCAGCTTAGGGGGGGACGCCTCACCCCTCCACTTT	CASSLGGDASPLHF
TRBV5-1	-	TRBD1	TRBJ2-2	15	TGCGCCAGCAGCCCCAGACAGGGGACGAACGGGGAGCTGTTTTTT	CASSPRQGTNGELFF
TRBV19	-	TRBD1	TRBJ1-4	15	TGTGCCAGTAGCACCAGGGGGCAGGACGGTGAAAAACTGTTTTTT	CASSTRGQDGEKLFF
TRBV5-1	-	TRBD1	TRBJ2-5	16	TGCGCCAGCAGCTTGGCCTCTAGGGGACAGCAAGAGACCCAGTACTTC	CASSLASRGQQETQYF
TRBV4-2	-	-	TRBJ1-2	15	TGTGCCAGCAGCCACCCCCAGGGCTTGGGCTATGGCTACACCTTC	CASSHPQGLGYGYTF
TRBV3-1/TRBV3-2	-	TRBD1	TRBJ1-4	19	TGTGCCAGCAGCCAAGATCCGTGGACAGGGGAGGGTACTAATGAAAAACTGTTTTTT	CASSQDPWTGEGTNEKLFF
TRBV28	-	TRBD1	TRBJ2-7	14	TGTGCCAGCAGGAGGACAGGGAGCGGTTACGAGCAGTACTTC	CASRRTGSGYEQYF
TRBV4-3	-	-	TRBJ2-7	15	TGCGCCAGCAGCCAAGACCGGACGGGAGCCTACGAGCAGTACTTC	CASSQDRTGAYEQYF
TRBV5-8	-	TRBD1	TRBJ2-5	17	TGTGCCAGCAGCCCCCCCCTTTGGGACAGGGGCCAAGAGACCCAGTACTTC	CASSPPLWDRGQETQYF
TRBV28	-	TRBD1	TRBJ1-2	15	TGTGCCAGCAGCCCCCGGGACAGCCACTACTATGGCTACACCTTC	CASSPRDSHYYGYTF
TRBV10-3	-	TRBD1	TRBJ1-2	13	TGTGCCACAGACAGGGTGGGTAACTATGGCTACACCTTC	CATDRVGNYGYTF
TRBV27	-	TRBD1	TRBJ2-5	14	TGTGCCAGCAGTTGGGACAGGGGATTTGAGACCCAGTACTTC	CASSWDRGFETQYF
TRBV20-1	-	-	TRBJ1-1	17	TGCAGTGCTAGTGACCTTGGGGGGGGGCTTACTAACACTGAAGCTTTCTTT	CSASDLGGGLTNTEAFF
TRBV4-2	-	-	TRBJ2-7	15	TGTGCCAGCAGCCAAGATTCTCTAGAAGCGGGCGAGCAGTACTTC	CASSQDSLEAGEQYF
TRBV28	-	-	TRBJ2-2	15	TGTGCCAGCAGTGTGGCAGGGCCGGGGGCCGGGGAGCTGTTTTTT	CASSVAGPGAGELFF
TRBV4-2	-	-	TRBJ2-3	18	TGTGCCAGCAGCCCCCATTTTTTACAGGGGGGGAGCACAGATACGCAGTATTTT	CASSPHFLQGGSTDTQYF
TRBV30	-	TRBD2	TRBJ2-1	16	TGTGCCTGGAGTGAATTGGTAGCGGGAGGGAGGGGTGAGCAGTTCTTC	CAWSELVAGGRGEQFF
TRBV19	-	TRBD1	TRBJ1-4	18	TGTGCCAGTAGTTCCCCCGGGACAGGGGGCCCAACTAATGAAAAACTGTTTTTT	CASSSPGTGGPTNEKLFF
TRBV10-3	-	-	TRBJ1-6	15	TGTGCCATCAGTTCACACCGGGACACAAATTCACCCCTCCACTTT	CAISSHRDTNSPLHF
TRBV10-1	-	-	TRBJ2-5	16	TGCGCCAGCAGTGATGACGGAGAGGGGGTCTTAGAGACCCAGTACTTC	CASSDDGEGVLETQYF
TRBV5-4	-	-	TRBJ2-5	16	TGTGCCAGCAGCTTAGACACGTTAGGAGGTGGAGAGACCCAGTACTTC	CASSLDTLGGGETQYF
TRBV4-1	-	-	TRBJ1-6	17	TGCGCCAGCAGCCAAGATACAGGGAGCTCCTATAATTCACCCCTCCACTTT	CASSQDTGSSYNSPLHF
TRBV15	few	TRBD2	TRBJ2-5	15	TGTGCCACCAGCAGAGATTGGGAGGGAAGAGAGACCCAGTACTTC	CATSRDWEGRETQYF
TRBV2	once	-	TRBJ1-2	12	TGTGCCAGCAGGGAAGACAGCTATGGCTACACCTTC	CASREDSYGYTF
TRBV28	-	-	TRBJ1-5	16	TGTGCCAGCAGACGAGCCTCGACGGGGGGCCATCAGCCCCAGCATTTT	CASRRASTGGHQPQHF
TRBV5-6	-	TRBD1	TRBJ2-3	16	TGTGCCAGCAGCACCGACAGGGTAATAAGGGTGGATACGCAGTATTTT	CASSTDRVIRVDTQYF
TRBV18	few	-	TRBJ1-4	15	TGTGCCAGCTCACCATCCGCAGGGATCGGTGAAAAACTGTTTTTT	CASSPSAGIGEKLFF
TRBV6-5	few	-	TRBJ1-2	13	TGTGCCAGCAGTTACTCCTTTGGCGGGGCTAGCACCTTC	CASSYSFGGASTF
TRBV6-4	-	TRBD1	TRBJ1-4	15	TGTGCCAGCAGTGACGGACAGGGAGAGGGATTGAAACTGTTTTTT	CASSDGQGEGLKLFF
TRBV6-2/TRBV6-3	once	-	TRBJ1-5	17	TGTGCCAGCAGTTACCCCCTCGGACAGCCAGGGAATCAGCCCCAGCATTTT	CASSYPLGQPGNQPQHF
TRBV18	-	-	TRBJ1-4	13	TGTGCCAGCTCCATTTCAACTAATGAAAAACTGTTTTTT	CASSISTNEKLFF